This is a list of T cell receptor beta chains from one sample in a study of T cell repertoires and HLA-DP antigens. Sequencing was performed with immunoSEQ multiplex PCR; in TCRdb, only in-frame clones are kept and a portion is missing. The sample lists about 110,000 clones; 80% to 95% were seen once. The antigens these receptors bind are not known. Sequencing was performed on CD4+ T cells from PBMCs. The receptors derive from a woman younger than 30 in good health and CMV-seronegative. Both conserved end residues are part of each CDR3. The order of the fields is D gene, V gene, J gene, clone size, CDR3 length, CDR3 DNA, CDR3 protein. The D gene is left open where the match is weak. Only part of the rows carry a size: once, few, many, or a class if the clone is expanded.

TRBD1,TRBV7-2,TRBJ2-2,.,15,TGTGCCAGCAGCTCCCAGGGGGAAAACACCGGGGAGCTGTTTTTT,CASSSQGENTGELFF
TRBD1,TRBV28,TRBJ1-5,.,16,TGTGCCAGCAGTCCGTCAGGGGGGCTTGGCAATCAGCCCCAGCATTTT,CASSPSGGLGNQPQHF
.,TRBV11-2,TRBJ2-3,.,15,TGTGCCAGCAGCTTTCAGGGTACCGCGGGAGATACGCAGTATTTT,CASSFQGTAGDTQYF
.,TRBV27,TRBJ1-1,.,13,TGTGCCAGCAGACTCGCTCCGAACACTGAAGCTTTCTTT,CASRLAPNTEAFF
.,TRBV4-1,TRBJ2-5,.,13,TGCGCCAGCAGCCAATGGGGTCGTGAGACCCAGTACTTC,CASSQWGRETQYF
.,TRBV14,TRBJ1-1,.,15,TGTGCCAGCAGCCAACGGGGGATCCAACGCACTGAAGCTTTCTTT,CASSQRGIQRTEAFF
.,TRBV6-1,TRBJ2-3,.,14,TGTGCCAGCACCTGGTGGAGAGGCACAGATACGCAGTATTTT,CASTWWRGTDTQYF
.,TRBV11-2,TRBJ2-1,.,12,TGTGCCAGCAGCTTAGATTTTACTGAGCAGTTCTTC,CASSLDFTEQFF
TRBD2,TRBV5-1,TRBJ2-5,.,17,TGCGCCAGCAGCTTCGACGGACTAGCGGGGTTACAAGAGACCCAGTACTTC,CASSFDGLAGLQETQYF
.,TRBV5-4,TRBJ2-5,.,13,TGTGCCAGCAGCCGACTTCTTCAAGAGACCCAGTACTTC,CASSRLLQETQYF
.,TRBV27,TRBJ1-2,.,15,TGTGCCAGCAGTCCCGACCGTAACAGGGACCATGGCTACACCTTC,CASSPDRNRDHGYTF
.,TRBV15,TRBJ2-6,.,15,TGTGCCACCAGCAGAGATCTCTCCGGGGCCAACGTCCTGACTTTC,CATSRDLSGANVLTF
.,TRBV5-5,TRBJ2-3,.,13,TGTGCCAGCAGCTTGAGCACCCCAGATACGCAGTATTTT,CASSLSTPDTQYF
.,TRBV7-2,TRBJ2-3,.,16,TGTGCCAGCAGCTTTACAGGGCAGGGCGCCCGCGATACGCAGTATTTT,CASSFTGQGARDTQYF
TRBD2,TRBV28,TRBJ2-5,.,13,TGTGCCAGCAGTCTTAGCGGGGTTGAGACCCAGTACTTC,CASSLSGVETQYF
TRBD1,TRBV6-6,TRBJ1-5,once,13,TGTGCCAGCAGCAGACAGGGGGGGCAGCCCCAGCATTTT,CASSRQGGQPQHF
.,TRBV27,TRBJ2-7,.,13,TGTGCCAGCAGTCCTAACCGATATGGCTTTCAGTACTTC,CASSPNRYGFQYF
.,TRBV7-6,TRBJ2-1,.,15,TGTGCCAGCAGCTTAGAGTGGGTTATTGTCAATGAGCAGTTCTTC,CASSLEWVIVNEQFF
TRBD1,TRBV18,TRBJ1-2,.,13,TGTGCCAGCTCACCGGACAGGGATTTTGGCTACACCTTC,CASSPDRDFGYTF
TRBD1,TRBV5-6,TRBJ2-5,once,17,TGTGCCAGCAGCTTGGGCGGGACAGGGGCCTTCCAAGAGACCCAGTACTTC,CASSLGGTGAFQETQYF
TRBD1,TRBV6-5,TRBJ1-4,.,15,TGTGCCAGCAGGCGAACAGGGGCGGTTGGGGAAAAACTGTTTTTT,CASRRTGAVGEKLFF
TRBD1,TRBV28,TRBJ1-5,.,22,TGTGCCAGCAGTTCCAAGGACAGGGGGCGCGCCCAGGGTTCGTATAGCAATCAGCCCCAGCATTTT,CASSSKDRGRAQGSYSNQPQHF
.,TRBV9,TRBJ2-5,.,13,TGTGCCAGCAGCGTAGGACTGCAAGAGACCCAGTACTTC,CASSVGLQETQYF
.,TRBV27,TRBJ1-1,.,19,TGTGCCAGCAGTTTATCTAGGGTCAGGGCAGTGCGAAGCACCCCTGAAGCTTTCTTT,CASSLSRVRAVRSTPEAFF
TRBD1,TRBV28,TRBJ1-2,.,15,TGTGCCAGCAGTCCAAGACAGGGGAGGGGGTATGGCTACACCTTC,CASSPRQGRGYGYTF
TRBD1,TRBV14,TRBJ2-1,.,18,TGTGCCAGCAGCCGAATCCCCGGGACAGGCCTCCCGGGGAATGAGCAGTTCTTC,CASSRIPGTGLPGNEQFF
TRBD2,TRBV19,TRBJ2-1,.,14,TGTGCCAGTAGTACTAGCGGGGGGGCCTATGAGCAGTTCTTC,CASSTSGGAYEQFF
.,TRBV28,TRBJ2-3,few,14,TGTGCCAGCAGTTTAGGGTCTCCCAGGGATACGCAGTATTTT,CASSLGSPRDTQYF
.,TRBV5-6,TRBJ1-5,.,15,TGTGCCAGCAGCTTGGCTGGACCCGGCAATCAGCCCCAGCATTTT,CASSLAGPGNQPQHF
.,TRBV29-1,TRBJ2-2,.,14,TGCAGCGTTGATTCCGGAACGAACACCGGGGAGCTGTTTTTT,CSVDSGTNTGELFF
TRBD2,TRBV7-2,TRBJ2-5,.,16,TGTGCCAGCAGCTTAAGGGGACTAGCGGGGGTTGGGACCCAGTACTTC,CASSLRGLAGVGTQYF
TRBD1,TRBV7-2,TRBJ2-1,.,15,TGTGCCAGCAGCCCCGAGGGGGCCTCCTACAATGAGCAGTTCTTC,CASSPEGASYNEQFF
.,TRBV11-3,TRBJ2-2,.,13,TGTGCCAGCAGTCCGAGGGGGGTCGGGGAGCTGTTTTTT,CASSPRGVGELFF
TRBD1,TRBV28,TRBJ1-5,.,18,TGTGCCAGCAGTTCTTCCGGGACAGGGACATTTAGCAATCAGCCCCAGCATTTT,CASSSSGTGTFSNQPQHF
.,TRBV29-1,TRBJ2-1,.,12,TGCAGCGTCGTCCGGACCGGCAATGAGCAGTTCTTC,CSVVRTGNEQFF
.,TRBV11-2,TRBJ2-1,.,14,TGTGCCAGCAGCTTAGTGGGACAACGGCTATGGCAGTTCTTC,CASSLVGQRLWQFF
TRBD2,TRBV9,TRBJ2-7,.,15,TGTGCCAGCAGCGTAGGACTAGCGGGGACCTACGAGCAGTACTTC,CASSVGLAGTYEQYF
TRBD2,TRBV5-5,TRBJ2-1,.,15,TGTGCCAGCAGCTTGGCTAGCTCGGGAGGCAATGAGCAGTTCTTC,CASSLASSGGNEQFF
TRBD2,TRBV15,TRBJ2-1,.,15,TGTGCCACCAGCTCGGGGGGGCCGGCCTACAATGAGCAGTTCTTC,CATSSGGPAYNEQFF
.,TRBV10-3,TRBJ2-7,.,12,TGTGCCATCAGTGAGGACCCGGGAAAGCAGTACTTC,CAISEDPGKQYF
.,TRBV5-1,TRBJ2-5,.,11,TGCGCCAGCAGGACGCTGGAGACCCAGTACTTC,CASRTLETQYF
.,TRBV28,TRBJ2-5,once,11,TGTGCCAGCAGAATCCAGAAGACCCAGTACTTC,CASRIQKTQYF
.,TRBV9,TRBJ2-5,.,14,TGTGCCAGCAGCGTAGAAATTGGGAGGGAGACCCAGTACTTC,CASSVEIGRETQYF
.,TRBV7-2,TRBJ1-5,.,14,TGTGCCAGCAGCGTAGGGGGATCTGAGCAGCCCCAGCATTTT,CASSVGGSEQPQHF
.,TRBV29-1,TRBJ2-1,.,12,TGCAGCGTTGGGCCAACCTACAATGAGCAGTTCTTC,CSVGPTYNEQFF
TRBD2,TRBV18,TRBJ2-1,.,15,TGTGCCAGCTCACCACACGGACTAGCGGGACCGGAGCAGTTCTTC,CASSPHGLAGPEQFF
.,TRBV6-5,TRBJ1-4,.,13,TGTGCCAGCAGTTACTCAGGGTTTGAAAAACTGTTTTTT,CASSYSGFEKLFF
.,TRBV27,TRBJ1-3,.,14,TGTGCCAGCAGTGCAACGTGGGCTGGAAACACCATATATTTT,CASSATWAGNTIYF
.,TRBV11-2,TRBJ2-5,.,11,TGTGCCAGCAGCTTAAAAGAGACCCAGTACTTC,CASSLKETQYF
.,TRBV6-1,TRBJ2-2,.,14,TGTGCCAGCATTAGCTCGACCTACACCGGGGAGCTGTTTTTT,CASISSTYTGELFF
.,TRBV7-6,TRBJ2-2,.,15,TGTGCCAGCAGCTTGGGACGGGCCGGAACCGGGGAGCTGTTTTTT,CASSLGRAGTGELFF
TRBD1,TRBV19,TRBJ1-2,.,14,TGTGCCAGTAGTCTGACAGGGGGTAACTATGGCTACACCTTC,CASSLTGGNYGYTF
TRBD1,TRBV19,TRBJ2-1,.,19,TGTGCCAGTAGTATGTCGGACAGGGATTATAGCGGCGTAATCAATGAGCAGTTCTTC,CASSMSDRDYSGVINEQFF
TRBD2,TRBV28,TRBJ2-7,.,16,TGTGCCAGCAGTTTATTACGGGGACTAGCGGGAGACGAGCAGTACTTC,CASSLLRGLAGDEQYF
.,TRBV11-2,TRBJ2-5,.,13,TGTGCCAGCAGCTTCGGCGGAAGGGAGACCCAGTACTTC,CASSFGGRETQYF
TRBD2,TRBV19,TRBJ2-7,.,15,TGTGCCAGCAGGCCCCGACTAGCGGGAGAGAACGAGCAGTACTTC,CASRPRLAGENEQYF
.,TRBV6-1,TRBJ2-1,.,15,TGTGCCAGCAGTGAGGGCGGGCCGACCTACAATGAGCAGTTCTTC,CASSEGGPTYNEQFF
.,TRBV23-1,TRBJ1-2,.,12,TGCGCCAGCAGTCAATCGTCCTATGGCTACACCTTC,CASSQSSYGYTF
.,TRBV6-1,TRBJ1-2,.,13,TGTGCCAGCAGTCCTGGCTCAGCCTATGGCTACACCTTC,CASSPGSAYGYTF